A single sample is the source of the 26 T cell receptor beta chains below, sequenced in a study of T cells in Graves' hyperthyroidism and ophthalmopathy. TCR beta CDR3 region amplification was performed from RNA transcripts. The TCR CDR3 first-round RT-PCR relied on the HTBI primer set. TCRdb reanalysed the multiplex PCR reads using MiXCR and keeps one entry per CDR3 protein. Of about 640,000 distinct CDR3 sequences in the sample, about 14% were seen once. The specimen was blood. The source of these receptors is a woman between 45 and 65 years old with Graves' ophthalmopathy.

The table lists this clonotype with a few counts. The J gene is TRBJ2-2, the V gene TRBV27, with D perhaps TRBD1 (6 bases). This CDR3 comprises 17 residues. Trimming removed 1 base from V and 3 bases from J, with 15 bases in between. The V gene's germline CDR1 is MNHEY and CDR2 SMNVEV (reference sequence). The DNA of the CDR3 is TGTGCCAGCAGTTTATATGGGGCAGGGGTGGACACCGGGGAGCTGTTTTTT. Translation gives CASSLYGAGVDTGELFF.

This clonotype was found many times. The rearrangement links TRBV7-9 to TRBJ2-5; 8 positions agree with TRBD1. CDR3 length equals 16 residues. Germline V gives CDR1 SEHNR, CDR2 FQNEAQ (reference sequence). J was trimmed by 0 bases and V by 5 bases; bases with no gene match: 8. The DNA for the CDR3 is TGTGCCAGCAGCCGATGGACAGGGACATACCAAGAGACCCAGTACTTC. Amino acids: CASSRWTGTYQETQYF.

This clonotype was observed a few times. The CDR3 DNA sequence: TGTGCCAGCAGCTTCGCCCCAGGGCGGGTCACAGATACGCAGTATTTT. Protein: CASSFAPGRVTDTQYF. This chain connects TRBV7-3 to TRBJ2-3; D possibly uses TRBD1 or TRBD2 (5 bases each). Germline V gene sequence: CDR1 SGHTA, CDR2 FQGTGA. The CDR3 loop spans 16 amino acids. V was pared by 3 bases and J by 2 bases, with 15 bases between.

J is TRBJ2-7 and V is TRBV6-1; TRBD1 aligns across 7 bases. The CDR3 runs 16 residues. CDR1 is MNHNS, CDR2 SASEGT, per germline. The V and J ends lost 7 bases and 0 bases, in that order; junction bases with no gene match: 12. The DNA of the CDR3 is TGTGCCAGCACCCCCCAGGACAGGCTAAGCTCCTACGAGCAGTACTTC. This encodes CASTPQDRLSSYEQYF.

There are many counts of this clonotype. CDR3 bases: TGTGCCAGCTCCCGGACAGGGGGGCAGGGCAATCAGCCCCAGCATTTT. Translated, it gives CASSRTGGQGNQPQHF. The chain joins TRBV18 to TRBJ1-5; 10 bases are shared with TRBD1. From germline, CDR1 is KGHSH and CDR2 LQKENI. V trimming: 6 bases; J trimming: 2 bases; junction bases outside the gene matches: 7. The CDR3 is 16 residues long.

This clonotype has at least ten counts. The chain has TRBV28 and TRBJ1-2; D perhaps matches TRBD1 (5 bases). The germline V gene has CDR1 MDHEN and CDR2 SYDVKM. The CDR3 contains 15 residues. Trimming stripped 5 bases from V and 8 bases from J, with 21 bases between. The CDR3 DNA sequence: TGTGCCAGCAGTCCCCCCCAAAGGGGTTCTTACGGCTACACCTTC. Translation: CASSPPQRGSYGYTF.

The chain links TRBV10-3 to TRBJ2-5; no clear D. The CDR3 runs 11 residues. Germline V gene sequence: CDR1 ENHRY, CDR2 SYGVKD. V lost 6 bases to trimming and J lost 0 bases, with 2 bases between them. The chain's CDR3 is CAIRNQETQYF. The CDR3 coding sequence is TGTGCCATCAGAAACCAAGAGACCCAGTACTTC.

At least ten counts were recorded for this clonotype. The chain carries TRBV11-2 and TRBJ2-2; 10 nucleotides agree with TRBD2. The germline V gene encodes CDR1 SGHAT and CDR2 FQNNGV. This CDR3 is 15 amino acids long. V trimming: 5 bases; J trimming: 4 bases; junction bases outside the gene matches: 4. The CDR3 here is CASSGLAGVTGELFF. In DNA, the CDR3 is TGTGCCAGCAGCGGCCTAGCGGGAGTCACCGGGGAGCTGTTTTTT. Full variable domain (outside the CDR3, taken from reference TRBV11-2 and TRBJ2-2): EAGVAQSPRYKIIEKRQSVAFWCNPISGHATLYWYQQILGQGPKLLIQFQNNGVVDDSQLPKDRFSAERLKGVDSTLKIQPAKLEDSAVYLCASSGLAGVTGELFFGEGSRLTVL.

This clonotype was counted ten times or more. V gene TRBV6-6 combines with J gene TRBJ2-5; D is uncertain. The V gene's germline CDR1 is MNHNY and CDR2 SVGAGI (reference sequence). The CDR3 runs to 13 residues. The V gene lost 2 bases and the J gene lost 5 bases, with 9 bases spanning the gap. The chain's CDR3 is CASSYRVPETQYF. CDR3 nucleotides: TGTGCCAGCAGTTACAGGGTTCCGGAGACCCAGTACTTC.

This clonotype has a count of ten or more. The V gene is TRBV20-1, the J gene TRBJ2-7, with 8 bases matching TRBD1. V shed 5 bases, J shed 5 bases, and the junction held 5 bases outside the gene matches. The CDR3 is 12 amino acids. Germline V gene sequence: CDR1 DFQATT, CDR2 SNEGSKA (reference sequence). The CDR3 DNA reads TGCAGTGCTCCAGACAGGGGCCACGAGCAGTACTTC. This translates into CSAPDRGHEQYF.

This clonotype was seen at least ten times. The chain couples TRBV7-2 to TRBJ2-3; possibly TRBD2 for D (5 bases). The CDR3 runs 16 residues. Germline lookup yields CDR1 SGHTA and CDR2 FQGNSA. Deletions cut 0 bases from V and 5 bases from J, with 15 bases between. In DNA form, the CDR3 reads TGTGCCAGCAGCTTAGCGAGTGGTAGCCGGGGAGATACGCAGTATTTT. It is translated as CASSLASGSRGDTQYF.

The J gene is TRBJ2-5, the V gene TRBV10-3; 11 positions agree with TRBD1. The CDR3 extends over 14 amino acids. V was clipped by 6 bases and J by 4 bases; unmatched bases: 4. CDR1 is ENHRY and CDR2 is SYGVKD in the germline V gene. CDR3 in amino acids: CAIRDGTGGETQYF. CDR3 sequence (DNA): TGTGCCATCAGGGACGGGACAGGGGGAGAGACCCAGTACTTC.

This clonotype has a count of ten or more. The chain couples TRBV7-2 to TRBJ2-1, with 7 bases matching TRBD2. The CDR3 is made up of 14 amino acids. Germline CDR1 SGHTA, CDR2 FQGNSA. V lost 0 bases to trimming and J lost 7 bases; unmatched junction nucleotides: 3. The chain's CDR3 is CASSLARLANEQFF. CDR3 sequence (DNA): TGTGCCAGCAGCTTAGCAAGACTAGCAAATGAGCAGTTCTTC.

The sample holds a few counts of this clonotype. The J gene is TRBJ1-5, the V gene TRBV6-2 or TRBV6-3, with D maybe TRBD1 (5 bases). The germline gives CDR1 MNHEY, CDR2 SVGEGT. The CDR3 is 13 amino acids. Trimming pared 6 bases from V and 7 bases from J, leaving 13 bases between. The chain's CDR3 is CASREDSSQPQHF. The CDR3 nucleotides read TGTGCCAGCAGAGAAGACAGCTCCCAGCCCCAGCATTTT.

This clonotype was seen repeatedly, ten times or more. V usage is TRBV7-2 and J usage is TRBJ2-2, with TRBD1 matching 7 bases. The length of the CDR3 is 13 residues. From germline, CDR1 is SGHTA and CDR2 FQGNSA. V was pared by 3 bases and J by 6 bases, with 1 base of the junction left unmatched. The CDR3 DNA is TGTGCCAGCAGCTTCCAGGGGGCCGGGGAGCTGTTTTTT. Protein sequence: CASSFQGAGELFF.

There are many counts of this clonotype. The V and J genes are TRBV7-9 and TRBJ2-2, with D possibly being TRBD1 (6 bases). The CDR3 loop spans 13 amino acids. Trimming cost V 6 bases and J 4 bases, with 9 bases left between them. CDR1 and CDR2 from the germline V gene are SEHNR and FQNEAQ (reference sequence). CDR3 in amino acids: CASSTGFTGELFF. Here the CDR3 DNA reads TGTGCCAGCAGTACAGGGTTCACCGGGGAGCTGTTTTTT.

This clonotype was detected ten times or more. V usage is TRBV4-1 and J usage is TRBJ1-6, with D maybe TRBD1 (5 bases). The CDR3 runs to 16 residues. Germline V gene lookup returns CDR1 MGHRA and CDR2 YSYEKL. Trimming took 0 bases from V and 6 from J, leaving 12 bases between them. This CDR3 is CASSQDRGFPNSPLHF. Written as DNA, the CDR3 is TGCGCCAGCAGCCAAGATAGGGGATTCCCTAATTCACCCCTCCACTTT.

This clonotype has ten or more counts. This chain links TRBV4-3 with TRBJ1-5; D ambiguous. The length of the CDR3 is 13 residues. V was clipped by 0 bases and J by 5 bases, with 5 bases between them. CDR1 is LGHNA and CDR2 is YSLEER in the germline V gene. CDR3 amino acids: CASSQDRHQPQHF. The CDR3 nucleotides are TGCGCCAGCAGCCAAGACCGCCATCAGCCCCAGCATTTT.

At least ten counts were recorded for this clonotype. V is TRBV7-9 and J is TRBJ2-1; a weak D match, TRBD1 (5 bases). V lost 1 base and J 4 bases, leaving 8 bases between the germline ends. CDR1 and CDR2 (germline): SEHNR, FQNEAQ (reference sequence). CDR3 length: 14 amino acids. CDR3 bases: TGTGCCAGCAGCTTAGGAGACAGATACAATGAGCAGTTCTTC. It specifies CASSLGDRYNEQFF.

This clonotype was seen repeatedly, ten times or more. The chain has TRBV9 and TRBJ2-7; 7 nucleotides line up with TRBD1. Germline lookup yields CDR1 SGDLS and CDR2 YYNGEE. Trimming took 3 bases from V and 2 from J; bases not matched to a gene: 8. The CDR3 runs to 15 residues. This CDR3 is CASSAGTDAPYEQYF. CDR3 nucleotides: TGTGCCAGCAGCGCCGGGACAGATGCACCCTACGAGCAGTACTTC.

This clonotype was detected many times. The CDR3 DNA follows: TGCAGTGCTAGCCTCTTGGGGGGTACCGGGGAGCTGTTTTTT. Amino acids: CSASLLGGTGELFF. J is TRBJ2-2 and V is TRBV20-1, with D possibly being TRBD2 (6 bases). Trimming took off 3 bases at V and 5 bases at J, with 13 bases between the two ends. The length of the CDR3 is 14 residues. Germline CDR1 reads DFQATT; CDR2 reads SNEGSKA (reference sequence).

Ten or more counts support this clonotype. The gene calls are TRBV28 and TRBJ2-1, with D possibly being TRBD2 (6 bases). Looked up from germline, CDR1 is MDHEN and CDR2 is SYDVKM. Trimming left V 1 base short and J 0 bases short, with 10 bases between. There are 16 residues in the CDR3. Written as DNA, the CDR3 is TGTGCCAGCAGTTTATTGGGGGGTAGCTCCTACAATGAGCAGTTCTTC. It encodes CASSLLGGSSYNEQFF.

A few counts support this clonotype. The rearrangement joins TRBV7-8 to TRBJ2-3; TRBD2 agrees at 15 bases. The CDR3 is 19 amino acids. Looked up from germline, CDR1 is SGHVS and CDR2 is FQNEAQ. Trimming at V came to 1 base and at J to 2 bases, leaving 7 bases not matched to a gene. The CDR3 nucleotides read TGTGCCAGCAGCTTAGGGACTAGCGGGAGGGCCTGGTCCACAGATACGCAGTATTTT. This translates into CASSLGTSGRAWSTDTQYF.

There are a few counts of this clonotype. A much larger clone lies a single base off, so this may be a read error. The CDR3 reads CSARDRGRGAYGYTF. The CDR3 DNA is TGCAGTGCTAGAGATAGGGGCCGGGGGGCATATGGCTACACCTTC. The rearrangement links TRBV20-1 to TRBJ1-2; tentatively, D is TRBD1 (6 bases). CDR1 and CDR2 from the germline V gene are DFQATT and SNEGSKA (reference sequence). There are 15 residues in the CDR3. Trimming left V 0 bases short and J 5 bases short, with 16 bases between.

In this sample, this clonotype turned up many times. V gene TRBV19 combines with J gene TRBJ1-1; D perhaps matches TRBD1 (6 bases). The ends were cut back, 7 bases at V and 3 bases at J, with 15 bases in the middle. Germline values: CDR1 LNHDA, CDR2 SQIVND (reference sequence). This CDR3 is built from 14 residues. CDR3 nucleotides: TGTGCCAGTACCAAGCAGGGGCCGTACACTGAAGCTTTCTTT. It yields the protein CASTKQGPYTEAFF. Looking up the rest from reference TRBV19 and TRBJ1-1 gives the full variable domain: DGGITQSPKYLFRKEGQNVTLSCEQNLNHDAMYWYRQDPGQGLRLIYYSQIVNDFQKGDIAEGYSVSREKKESFPLTVTSAQKNPTAFYLCASTKQGPYTEAFFGQGTRLTVV.

This clonotype has a count of ten or more. J is TRBJ2-7 and V is TRBV7-2, with TRBD2 matching over 7 bases. This CDR3 spans 15 amino acids. Germline-derived CDR1 and CDR2 are SGHTA and FQGNSA. V gave up 0 bases and J gave up 7 bases; unmatched junction bases: 9. CDR3 sequence reads: CASSLAGGRAGEQYF. The CDR3 coding sequence is TGTGCCAGCAGCTTAGCTGGGGGGAGGGCCGGTGAGCAGTACTTC.